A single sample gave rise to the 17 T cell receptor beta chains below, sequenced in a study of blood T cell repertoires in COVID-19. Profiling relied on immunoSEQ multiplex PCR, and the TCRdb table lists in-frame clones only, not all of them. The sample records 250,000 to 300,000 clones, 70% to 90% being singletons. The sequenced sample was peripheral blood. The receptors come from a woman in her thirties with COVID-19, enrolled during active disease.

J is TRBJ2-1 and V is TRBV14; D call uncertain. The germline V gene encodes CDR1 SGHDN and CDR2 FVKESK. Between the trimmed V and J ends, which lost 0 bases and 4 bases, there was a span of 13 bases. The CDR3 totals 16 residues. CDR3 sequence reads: CASSQDWLTGYNEQFF. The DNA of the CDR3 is TGTGCCAGCAGCCAAGATTGGCTAACGGGTTACAATGAGCAGTTCTTC.

The CDR3 DNA reads TGTGCCAGCAGCTTAGACAGGGACACTGAAGCTTTCTTT. It yields the protein CASSLDRDTEAFF. V is TRBV11-3 and J is TRBJ1-1, with a weak D call TRBD1 (5 bases). The germline V and J ends were trimmed by 0 bases and 3 bases, with 5 bases remaining between them. Germline assignment: CDR1 SGHNT and CDR2 YENEEA. This CDR3 is 13 amino acids long. The whole variable domain, filled in from reference TRBV11-3 and TRBJ1-1, reads EAGVVQSPRYKIIEKKQPVAFWCNPISGHNTLYWYLQNLGQGPELLIRYENEEAVDDSQLPKDRFSAERLKGVDSTLKIQPAELGDSAVYLCASSLDRDTEAFFGQGTRLTVV.

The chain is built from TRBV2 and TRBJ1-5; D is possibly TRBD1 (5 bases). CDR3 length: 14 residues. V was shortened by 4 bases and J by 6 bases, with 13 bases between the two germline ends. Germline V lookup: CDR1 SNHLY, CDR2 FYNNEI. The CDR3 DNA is TGTGCCAGCAGTGGGGGCGGGGGTCGTCAGCCCCAGCATTTT. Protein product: CASSGGGGRQPQHF. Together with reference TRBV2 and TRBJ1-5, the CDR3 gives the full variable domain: EPEVTQTPSHQVTQMGQEVILRCVPISNHLYFYWYRQILGQKVEFLVSFYNNEISEKSEIFDDQFSVERPDGSNFTLKIRSTKLEDSAMYFCASSGGGGRQPQHFGDGTRLSIL.

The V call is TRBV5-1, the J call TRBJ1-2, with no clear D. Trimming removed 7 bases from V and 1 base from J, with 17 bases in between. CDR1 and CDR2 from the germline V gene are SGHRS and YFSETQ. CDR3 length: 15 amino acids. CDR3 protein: CASSERDYINYGYTF. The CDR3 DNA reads TGCGCCAGCTCTGAGAGGGATTATATTAACTATGGCTACACCTTC.

This chain's CDR3 is CSASPGQGGGYQPQHF. The DNA of the CDR3 is TGCAGTGCAAGTCCGGGACAGGGAGGAGGGTATCAGCCCCAGCATTTT. The V gene is TRBV20-1, the J gene TRBJ1-5; 9 bases agree with TRBD1. The CDR3 totals 16 residues. After removal of 6 bases from V and 5 bases from J, the junction contained 14 bases not matched to a gene. Germline CDR1 DFQATT, CDR2 SNEGSKA (reference sequence).

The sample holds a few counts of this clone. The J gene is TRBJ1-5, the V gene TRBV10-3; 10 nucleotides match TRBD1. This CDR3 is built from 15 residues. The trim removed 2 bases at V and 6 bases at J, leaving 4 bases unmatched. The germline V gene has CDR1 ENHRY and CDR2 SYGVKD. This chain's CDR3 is CAISEDRGLFQPQHF. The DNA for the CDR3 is TGTGCCATCAGTGAGGACAGGGGGCTGTTTCAGCCCCAGCATTTT.

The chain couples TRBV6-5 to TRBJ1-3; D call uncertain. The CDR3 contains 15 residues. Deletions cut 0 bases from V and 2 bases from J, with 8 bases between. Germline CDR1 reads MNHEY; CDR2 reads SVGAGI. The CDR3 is CASSYSNTAGNTIYF. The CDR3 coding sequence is TGTGCCAGCAGTTACTCGAATACAGCTGGAAACACCATATATTTT.

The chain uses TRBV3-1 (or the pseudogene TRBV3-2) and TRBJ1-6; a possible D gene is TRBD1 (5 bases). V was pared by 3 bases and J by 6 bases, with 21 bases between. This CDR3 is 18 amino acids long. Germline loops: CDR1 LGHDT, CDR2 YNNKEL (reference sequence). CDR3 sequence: CASSHLLRTQDSNSPLHF. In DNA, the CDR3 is TGTGCCAGCAGCCACCTACTTCGGACACAAGATAGTAATTCACCCCTCCACTTT.

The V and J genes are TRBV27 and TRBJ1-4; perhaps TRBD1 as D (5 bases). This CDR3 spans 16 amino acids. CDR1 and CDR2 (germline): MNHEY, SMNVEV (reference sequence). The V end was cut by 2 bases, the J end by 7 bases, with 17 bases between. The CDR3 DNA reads TGTGCCAGCAGTTTAGGGGCGCGGGGCGGAGGTGAAAAACTGTTTTTT. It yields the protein CASSLGARGGGEKLFF.

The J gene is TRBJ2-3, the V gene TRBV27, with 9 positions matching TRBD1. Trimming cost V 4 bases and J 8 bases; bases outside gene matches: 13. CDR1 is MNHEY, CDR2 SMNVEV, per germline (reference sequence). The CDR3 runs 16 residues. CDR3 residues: CASSSLTGGSSRTQYF. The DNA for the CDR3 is TGTGCCAGCAGTTCACTTACAGGGGGCTCTTCTCGTACGCAGTATTTT.

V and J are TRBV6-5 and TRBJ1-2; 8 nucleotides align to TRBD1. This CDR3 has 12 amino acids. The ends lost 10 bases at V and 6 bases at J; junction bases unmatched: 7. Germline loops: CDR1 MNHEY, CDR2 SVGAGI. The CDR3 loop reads CAIKQGVNGYTF. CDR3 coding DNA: TGTGCCATAAAACAGGGGGTCAATGGCTACACCTTC.

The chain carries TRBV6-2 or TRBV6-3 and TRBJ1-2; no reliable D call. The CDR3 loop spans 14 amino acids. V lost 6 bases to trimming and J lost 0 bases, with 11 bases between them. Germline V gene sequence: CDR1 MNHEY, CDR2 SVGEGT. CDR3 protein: CASSSRETNYGYTF. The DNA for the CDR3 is TGTGCCAGCAGCTCCCGGGAGACTAACTATGGCTACACCTTC.

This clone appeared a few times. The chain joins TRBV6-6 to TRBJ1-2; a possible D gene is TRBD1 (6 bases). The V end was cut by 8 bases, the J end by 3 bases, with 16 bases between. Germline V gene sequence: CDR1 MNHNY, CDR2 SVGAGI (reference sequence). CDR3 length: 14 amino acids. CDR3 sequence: CASGTGWNDYGYTF. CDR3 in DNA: TGTGCCAGCGGAACAGGGTGGAATGACTATGGCTACACCTTC.

The CDR3 sequence is CAISESKAALNTEAFF. The CDR3 DNA is TGTGCCATCAGTGAGTCAAAGGCGGCCTTGAACACTGAAGCTTTCTTT. The chain has TRBV10-3 and TRBJ1-1; D unresolved. Trimming removed 0 bases from V and 0 bases from J, with 11 bases in between. The germline CDR1 and CDR2 sequences are ENHRY and SYGVKD. This CDR3 spans 16 amino acids.

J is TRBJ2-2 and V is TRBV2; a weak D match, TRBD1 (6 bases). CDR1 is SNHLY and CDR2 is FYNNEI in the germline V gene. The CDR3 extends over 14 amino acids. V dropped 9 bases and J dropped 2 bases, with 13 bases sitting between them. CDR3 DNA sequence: TGTGCCAGTCGATTGGACAGTAACACCGGGGAGCTGTTTTTT. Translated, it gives CASRLDSNTGELFF.

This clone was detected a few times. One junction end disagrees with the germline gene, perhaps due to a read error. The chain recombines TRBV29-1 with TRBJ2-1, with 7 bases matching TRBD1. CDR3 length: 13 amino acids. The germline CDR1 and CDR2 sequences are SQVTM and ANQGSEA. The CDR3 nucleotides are TGCAGCGTGGAAGGAGGACAGGTGATGAAGCAGTTCTTC. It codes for CSVEGGQVMKQFF.

The CDR3, as DNA: TGTGCCAGCAGAACTAGCGGGGGCTCCTCCGCGGATACGCAGTATTTT. This encodes CASRTSGGSSADTQYF. J is TRBJ2-3 and V is TRBV4-2, with TRBD2 matching over 11 bases. The CDR3 runs to 16 residues. V dropped 6 bases and J dropped 6; count of bases not matched to a gene: 11. CDR1 is LGHNA and CDR2 is YNFKEQ in the germline V gene.